Here is one TCR beta chain with its context. In the authors' methods: Nucleated cell number was recorded as an estimate derived from reference gene primer amplification. Sequenced by immunoSEQ multiplex PCR; TCRdb stores in-frame clones only, minus some. Clone size and V and J calls were adopted from that table, with D and trimming inferred from the DNA. The repertoire holds 200,000 to 250,000 clones, approximately 90% seen once, with around 1% in the top ten. This sample was taken from a study of blood T cell repertoires in COVID-19. The CDR3 is 14 residues long. V was shortened by 1 base and J by 4 bases, with 8 bases between the two germline ends. The germline gives CDR1 LGHDT, CDR2 YNNKEL (reference sequence).

Input material: PBMCs or T cells enriched from blood (not recorded which). V usage is TRBV3-1 (or the pseudogene TRBV3-2) and J usage is TRBJ1-3; unclear D gene. This TCR was sampled from a man aged 50 or older who had been exposed to COVID-19. The CDR3 DNA is TGTGCCAGCAGCCAAGCCTTGTTCGGAAACACCATATATTTT. Translated, it gives CASSQALFGNTIYF.